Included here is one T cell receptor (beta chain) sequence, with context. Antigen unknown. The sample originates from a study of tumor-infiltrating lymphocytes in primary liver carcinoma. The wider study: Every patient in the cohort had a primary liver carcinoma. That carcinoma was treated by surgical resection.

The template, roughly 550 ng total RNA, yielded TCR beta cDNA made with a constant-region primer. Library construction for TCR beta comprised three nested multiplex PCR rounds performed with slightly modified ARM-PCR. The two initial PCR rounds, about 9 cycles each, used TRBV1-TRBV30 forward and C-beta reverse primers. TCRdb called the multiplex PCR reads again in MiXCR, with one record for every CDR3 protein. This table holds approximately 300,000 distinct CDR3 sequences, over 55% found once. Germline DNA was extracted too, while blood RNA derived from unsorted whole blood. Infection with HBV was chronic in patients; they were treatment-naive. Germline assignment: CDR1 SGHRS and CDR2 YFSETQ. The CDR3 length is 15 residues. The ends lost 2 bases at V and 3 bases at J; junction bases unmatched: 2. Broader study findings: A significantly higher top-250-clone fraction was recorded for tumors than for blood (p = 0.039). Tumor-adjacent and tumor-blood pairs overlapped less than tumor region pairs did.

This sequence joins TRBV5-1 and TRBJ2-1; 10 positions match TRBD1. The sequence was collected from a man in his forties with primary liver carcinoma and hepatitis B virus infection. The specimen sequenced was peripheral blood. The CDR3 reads CASSFGTGVYNEQFF. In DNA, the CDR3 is TGCGCCAGCAGCTTCGGGACAGGGGTCTACAATGAGCAGTTCTTC.